Given below is one T cell receptor (beta chain) in context. The target antigen is unknown. The data are from a study of post-analysis software for immune sequencing data. For the study at large: Relapsing-remitting, secondary progressive and progressive-relapsing multiple sclerosis were all included among the disease courses.

Included in the TCR beta cDNA libraries were unique molecular identifiers. Input populations of about 0.95 to 10 million T cells gave rise to approximately 500,000 cDNA molecules. MiXCR, applied by TCRdb to the PCR reads, yields one record per CDR3 protein. Counted here are around 770,000 distinct CDR3 sequences, more than 45% occurring once; the ten biggest clones make up approximately 4.4%. Notes on the study in general: Elevated frequency relative to controls characterized several TRBV segments in patients, TRBV5-6, TRBV5-1 and TRBV20-1 among them. Pronounced co-clustering by F measure was evident among identically batched samples.

Germline assignment: CDR1 SGHVS and CDR2 FQNEAQ. Between the trimmed V and J ends, which lost 5 bases and 2 bases, there was a span of 18 bases. This CDR3 has 16 amino acids. This receptor was obtained from a girl between 10 and 17 years old with multiple sclerosis. The chain has TRBV7-8 and TRBJ1-1; D gene uncertain. Sample: blood. CDR3 DNA sequence: TGTGCCAGCAGCCCTACTCCGGCGGGCCTTAACACTGAAGCTTTCTTT. Encoded protein: CASSPTPAGLNTEAFF.